This T cell receptor (beta chain) was recorded in a study of blood T cells in healthy people across ages (dated by TCRdb to the mid-2010s). Study-wide context: In model experiments, template switching captured about one uniquely barcoded TCR beta cDNA molecule for every two T cells. The study analyzed two additional independent replicas of 1 million unique cDNA reads from the same blood draw for two donors, one aged 18 to 29 and one aged 80 or older. To avoid experimental bias, donors of different ages were distributed randomly across sequencing lanes. The donors were split into four age groups: young (average about 16 years), middle-aged (roughly 39), aged (approximately 60) and long-lived (roughly 77). To track age-related changes in TCR beta repertoire diversity, the study relied on deep sequencing normalized with unique cDNA molecular identifiers. General findings and caveats noted by the study authors: Observed TCR beta diversity per million T cells fell roughly linearly with age, and a significant reduction was already apparent by age around 44. Because the CMV infection status of the donors was unknown, age-related changes in expanded clonotypes may potentially have been confounded. Bulk unsorted PBMC profiling prevented conclusive comparison of naive and antigen-experienced compartments. Observed TCR beta diversity correlated strongly with the percentage of naive T cells measured by flow cytometry. The long-lived group showed more naive CD4+ T cells, fewer expanded clones and increased TCR diversity than the aged group, suggesting age selection. Estimates of total diversity based on one million sequenced T cells were considered lower bounds and underestimates.

As to this clonotype: Its antigen is not yet known. Per-base quality was not reported, and no clone a single base away is much larger than it.

The method behind the library was 5' RACE. Sequencing relied on an Illumina HiSeq 2500. A second PCR of roughly 6 to 11 cycles was run with a J-beta primer mix and a sample-barcoded 5' primer. Each TCR beta cDNA molecule received a unique molecular identifier from a template-switch 5' adaptor carrying 12 random nucleotides. At least 3 million CDR3-containing paired-end reads were obtained from each sample. All of the RNA was converted into first-strand cDNA using the Mint cDNA synthesis kit, with a TRBC-specific oligonucleotide serving as the primer. All cDNA was treated with uracil-DNA glycosylase and then went through a first 18-cycle PCR with the universal primers M1SS and BC2_uni_R. In the original analysis: Each sample was normalized by randomly selecting 1 million high-quality reads, each carrying a distinct molecular identifier. Instead of being binned into consensus sequences, reads that shared molecular identifiers were thrown out. MiTCR, with a Q25 quality threshold and the strictest error-elimination algorithm, was used for CDR3 identification, clonotype clustering and error correction. A nonparametric unseen species model using Euler transformation provided a lower-bound estimate of total TCR beta diversity. The public reads were reprocessed in TCRdb via fastp at Q25 and MiXCR, keeping in-frame beta chains. Merged by CDR3 protein, the rows form single entries marked with the most common genes and DNA. The V and J calls and clone size are TCRdb's, not the authors'. The sample table holds 1.4 million or so distinct CDR3 sequences, of which 35% to 45% were seen once. Of the sample, about 4% falls within the top ten clones.

Relative to germline, V is 7 bases shorter and J is 5 bases shorter, with 8 bases between their ends. The germline V gene gives CDR1 as SGHTA and CDR2 as FQGNSA. Spanning cysteine to phenylalanine, the CDR3 consists of 11 amino acids. This entry keeps only the CDR3 DNA: 33 bases, framed from base 1. Systemically healthy Caucasian individuals from Russia, over 30 in total and aged roughly 6 to 95 years, were included as donors. About 10 milliliters of peripheral blood were collected from each donor into EDTA-treated Vacutainer tubes. Ficoll-Paque density-gradient centrifugation was used to isolate PBMCs, with at least 6 million obtained per sample. Trizol reagent was used to extract total RNA from the PBMCs, yielding at least 6 micrograms per sample. The percentages of naive CD45RAhigh/CD27high T cells were determined by flow cytometry on a PBMC aliquot from every donor.

Sequencing was done on a sample of blood. The chain is encoded by TRBV7-2 joined to TRBJ2-5; the D gene is not confidently resolved. This sequence was found in a young woman in good health. The CDR3 protein is CASTGSETQYF. The DNA sequence follows: TGTGCCAGCACCGGGTCGGAGACCCAGTACTTC.